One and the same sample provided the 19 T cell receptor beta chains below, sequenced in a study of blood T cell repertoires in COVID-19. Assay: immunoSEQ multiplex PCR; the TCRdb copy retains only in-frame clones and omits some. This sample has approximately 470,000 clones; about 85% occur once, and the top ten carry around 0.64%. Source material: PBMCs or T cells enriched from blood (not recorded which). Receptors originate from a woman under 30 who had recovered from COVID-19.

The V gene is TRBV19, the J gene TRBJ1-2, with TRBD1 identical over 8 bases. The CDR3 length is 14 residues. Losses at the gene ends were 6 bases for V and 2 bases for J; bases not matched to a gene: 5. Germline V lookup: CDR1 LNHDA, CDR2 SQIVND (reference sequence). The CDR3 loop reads CASSPGGANYGYTF. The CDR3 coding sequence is TGTGCCAGTAGCCCAGGGGGCGCAAACTATGGCTACACCTTC.

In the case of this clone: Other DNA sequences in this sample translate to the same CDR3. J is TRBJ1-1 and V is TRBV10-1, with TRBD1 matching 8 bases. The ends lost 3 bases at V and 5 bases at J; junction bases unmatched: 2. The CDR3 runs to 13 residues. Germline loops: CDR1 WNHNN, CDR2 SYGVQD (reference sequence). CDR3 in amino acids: CASSETGGTEAFF. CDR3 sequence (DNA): TGCGCCAGCAGTGAAACAGGGGGGACTGAAGCTTTCTTT.

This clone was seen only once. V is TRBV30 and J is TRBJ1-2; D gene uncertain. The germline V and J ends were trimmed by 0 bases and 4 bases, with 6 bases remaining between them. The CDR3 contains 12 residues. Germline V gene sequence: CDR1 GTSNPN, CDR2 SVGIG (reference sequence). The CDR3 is CAWSVYGYGYTF. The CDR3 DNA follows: TGTGCCTGGAGTGTATACGGCTATGGCTACACCTTC. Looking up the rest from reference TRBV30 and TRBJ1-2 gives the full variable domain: SQTIHQWPATLVQPVGSPLSLECTVEGTSNPNLYWYRQAAGRGLQLLFYSVGIGQISSEVPQNLSASRPQDRQFILSSKKLLLSDSGFYLCAWSVYGYGYTFGSGTRLTVV.

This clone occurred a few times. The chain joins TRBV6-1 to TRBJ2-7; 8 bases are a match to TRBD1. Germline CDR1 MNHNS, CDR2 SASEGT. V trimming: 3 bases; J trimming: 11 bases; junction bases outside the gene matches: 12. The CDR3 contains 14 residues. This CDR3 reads CASSEAGTGGKEYF. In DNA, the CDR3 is TGTGCCAGCAGTGAGGCGGGGACAGGAGGAAAAGAGTACTTC.

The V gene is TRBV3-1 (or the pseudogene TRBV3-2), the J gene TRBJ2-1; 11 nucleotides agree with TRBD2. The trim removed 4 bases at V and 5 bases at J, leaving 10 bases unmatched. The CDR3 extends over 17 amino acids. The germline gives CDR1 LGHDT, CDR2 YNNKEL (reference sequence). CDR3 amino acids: CASSPQGTSGPNNEQFF. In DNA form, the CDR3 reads TGTGCCAGCAGCCCCCAGGGGACTAGCGGACCCAACAATGAGCAGTTCTTC.

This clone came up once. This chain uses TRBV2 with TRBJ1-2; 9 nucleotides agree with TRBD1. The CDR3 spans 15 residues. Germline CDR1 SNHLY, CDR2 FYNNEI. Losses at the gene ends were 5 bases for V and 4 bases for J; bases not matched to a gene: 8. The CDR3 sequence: CASSSGQGAFYGYTF. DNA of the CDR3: TGTGCCAGCAGTTCGGGACAGGGAGCCTTCTATGGCTACACCTTC.

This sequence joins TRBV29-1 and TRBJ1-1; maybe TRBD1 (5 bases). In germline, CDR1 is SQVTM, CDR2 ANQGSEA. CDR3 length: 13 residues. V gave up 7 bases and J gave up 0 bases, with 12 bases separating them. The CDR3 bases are TGCAGCGAGGCGGGGGTCTTGAACACTGAAGCTTTCTTT. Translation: CSEAGVLNTEAFF.

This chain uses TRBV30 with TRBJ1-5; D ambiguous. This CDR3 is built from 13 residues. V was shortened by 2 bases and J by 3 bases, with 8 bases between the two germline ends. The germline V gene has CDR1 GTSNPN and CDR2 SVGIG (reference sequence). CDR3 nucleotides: TGTGCCTGGAGTACACATCCCAATCAGCCCCAGCATTTT. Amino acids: CAWSTHPNQPQHF.

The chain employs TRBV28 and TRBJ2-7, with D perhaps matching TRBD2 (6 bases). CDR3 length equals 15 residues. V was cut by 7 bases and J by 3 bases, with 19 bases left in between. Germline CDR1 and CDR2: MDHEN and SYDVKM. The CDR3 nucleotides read TGTGCCAGCAACCCCGGGTCAGGGAGGAACTACGAGCAGTACTTC. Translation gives CASNPGSGRNYEQYF.

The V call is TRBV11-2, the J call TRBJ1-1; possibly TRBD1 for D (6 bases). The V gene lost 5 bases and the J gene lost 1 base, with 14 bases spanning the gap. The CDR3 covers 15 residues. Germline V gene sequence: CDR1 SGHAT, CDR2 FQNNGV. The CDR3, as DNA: TGTGCCAGCAGCCCAATTACAGGGACGAACACTGAAGCTTTCTTT. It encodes CASSPITGTNTEAFF.

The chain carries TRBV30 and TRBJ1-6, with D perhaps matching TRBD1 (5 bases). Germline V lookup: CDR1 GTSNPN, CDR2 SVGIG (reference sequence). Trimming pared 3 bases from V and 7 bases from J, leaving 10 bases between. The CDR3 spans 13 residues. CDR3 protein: CAWSGGWNSPLHF. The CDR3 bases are TGTGCCTGGAGCGGGGGATGGAATTCACCCCTCCACTTT. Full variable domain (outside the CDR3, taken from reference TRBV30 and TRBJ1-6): SQTIHQWPATLVQPVGSPLSLECTVEGTSNPNLYWYRQAAGRGLQLLFYSVGIGQISSEVPQNLSASRPQDRQFILSSKKLLLSDSGFYLCAWSGGWNSPLHFGNGTRLTVT.

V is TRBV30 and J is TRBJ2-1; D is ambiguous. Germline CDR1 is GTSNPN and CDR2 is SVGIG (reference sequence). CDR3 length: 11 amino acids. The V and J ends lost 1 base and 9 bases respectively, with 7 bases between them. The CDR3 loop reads CAWSARSEQFF. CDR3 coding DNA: TGTGCCTGGAGTGCGAGGAGTGAGCAGTTCTTC.

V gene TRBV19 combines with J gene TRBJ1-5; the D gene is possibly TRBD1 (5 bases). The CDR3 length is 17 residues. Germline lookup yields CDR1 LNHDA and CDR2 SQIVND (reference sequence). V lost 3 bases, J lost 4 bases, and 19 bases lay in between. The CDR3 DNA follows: TGTGCCAGTAGTATTGGCTCATGGACAACTACTAATCAGCCCCAGCATTTT. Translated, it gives CASSIGSWTTTNQPQHF.

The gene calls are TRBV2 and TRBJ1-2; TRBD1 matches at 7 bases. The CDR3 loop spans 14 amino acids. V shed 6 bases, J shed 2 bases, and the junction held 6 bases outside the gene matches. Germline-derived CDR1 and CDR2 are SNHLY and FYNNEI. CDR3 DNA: TGTGCCAGCAGCCTACAGGGGAGGAACTATGGCTACACCTTC. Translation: CASSLQGRNYGYTF.

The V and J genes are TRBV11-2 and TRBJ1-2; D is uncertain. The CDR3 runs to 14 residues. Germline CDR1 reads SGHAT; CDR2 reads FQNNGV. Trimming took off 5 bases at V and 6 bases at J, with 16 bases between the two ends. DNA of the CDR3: TGTGCCAGCAGCCGCCCGCCCGATGGCAATGGCTACACCTTC. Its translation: CASSRPPDGNGYTF. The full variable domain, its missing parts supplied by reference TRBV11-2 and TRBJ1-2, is EAGVAQSPRYKIIEKRQSVAFWCNPISGHATLYWYQQILGQGPKLLIQFQNNGVVDDSQLPKDRFSAERLKGVDSTLKIQPAKLEDSAVYLCASSRPPDGNGYTFGSGTRLTVV.

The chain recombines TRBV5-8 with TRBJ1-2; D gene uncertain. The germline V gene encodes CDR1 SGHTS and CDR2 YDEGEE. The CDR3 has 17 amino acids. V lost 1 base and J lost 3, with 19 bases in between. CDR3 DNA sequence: TGTGCCAGCAGCTTGAGCCTGGAGGGAGCGAGGGACTATGGCTACACCTTC. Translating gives CASSLSLEGARDYGYTF.

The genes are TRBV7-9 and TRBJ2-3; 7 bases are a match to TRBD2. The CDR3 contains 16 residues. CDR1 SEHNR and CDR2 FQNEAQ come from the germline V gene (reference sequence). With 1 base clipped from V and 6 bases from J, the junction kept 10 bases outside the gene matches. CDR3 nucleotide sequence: TGTGCCAGCAGCTTAGGGTCTGGAAGGGGAGGGGATACGCAGTATTTT. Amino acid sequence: CASSLGSGRGGDTQYF.

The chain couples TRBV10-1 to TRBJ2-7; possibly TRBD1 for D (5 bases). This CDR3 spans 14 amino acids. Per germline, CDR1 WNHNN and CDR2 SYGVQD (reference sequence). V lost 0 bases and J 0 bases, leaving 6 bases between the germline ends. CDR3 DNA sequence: TGCGCCAGCAGTGAGTCAGACAGCTCCTACGAGCAGTACTTC. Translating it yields CASSESDSSYEQYF.

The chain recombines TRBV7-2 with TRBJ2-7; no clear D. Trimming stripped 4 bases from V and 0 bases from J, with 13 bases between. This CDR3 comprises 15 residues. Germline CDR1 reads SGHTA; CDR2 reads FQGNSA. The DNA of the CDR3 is TGTGCCAGCAGCTACCTACTCTTGTCCTCCTACGAGCAGTACTTC. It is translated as CASSYLLLSSYEQYF.